This T cell receptor (beta chain) was sequenced in a study of blood T cells in healthy people across ages. Drawing of peripheral blood yielded about 9.8 milliliters from each donor. A minimum of 7 million PBMCs was isolated per sample. Study conclusions and caveats: PBMCs that were unsorted prevented a conclusive naive versus antigen-experienced comparison. Getting older went along with TCR beta diversity per million T cells dropping roughly linearly.

This clonotype was picked up many times. The target antigen is unknown. In germline, CDR1 is ENHRY, CDR2 SYGVKD. The ends were cut back, 0 bases at V and 3 bases at J, with 6 bases in the middle. The CDR3 covers 13 residues. The second PCR ran about 6 to 12 cycles with a sample-barcoded 5' primer and J-beta primers. From the 5' RACE reads, TCRdb called clonotypes with MiXCR, one entry per CDR3 protein. The repertoire has some 900,000 distinct CDR3 sequences, 29% of them found once; the top ten carry roughly 17%. This TCR was recovered from a woman older than 75 in good health. The V call is TRBV10-3, the J call TRBJ2-7; no clear D gene. The source material was blood. The chain's CDR3 is CAISESGLYEQYF. CDR3 DNA: TGTGCCATCAGTGAGTCGGGCCTCTACGAGCAGTACTTC.